The clone carrying this TCR beta chain was observed a few times. The use of a sample-barcoded 5' primer and a J-beta primer mix characterized a second PCR of roughly 7 to 12 cycles. TCRdb independently ran MiXCR on the 5' RACE reads; one entry per CDR3 protein. In the table there are more than 1,000,000 distinct CDR3 sequences, roughly a quarter of which are singletons. This entry is derived from a study of blood T cells in healthy people across ages. Looked up from germline, CDR1 is SQVTM and CDR2 is ANQGSEA. This CDR3 is 12 amino acids long. V was clipped by 6 bases and J by 3 bases, with 10 bases between them. These records were also assigned to another study, of T cells of mothers and their children.

V usage is TRBV29-1 and J usage is TRBJ2-3; the D is unclear. The specimen sequenced was blood. This clonotype was sampled from a girl aged 2 to 10 in good health. In DNA, the CDR3 is TGCAGCGTGGGCCCCTGGACAGATACGCAGTATTTT. It translates to CSVGPWTDTQYF.